This note documents a single T cell receptor (beta chain) sequence. This sample was included in a study of control samples from healthy donors and cancer patients. Sequencing was performed with immunoSEQ multiplex PCR; in TCRdb, only in-frame clones are kept and a portion is missing. In the table there are some 100,000 clones, 80% to 95% of which are singletons. The CDR3 is made up of 13 amino acids. The germline V gene encodes CDR1 LNHDA and CDR2 SQIVND (reference sequence). The V gene lost 7 bases and the J gene lost 3 bases, with 12 bases spanning the gap. V and J are TRBV19 and TRBJ1-1, with D unclear. The sample taken for sequencing was blood. This receptor was obtained from a human donor in good health. The donor label of this sample is uncertain. CDR3 region: CASTIPPHTEAFF. The CDR3 bases are TGTGCCAGTACCATTCCACCTCACACTGAAGCTTTCTTT.